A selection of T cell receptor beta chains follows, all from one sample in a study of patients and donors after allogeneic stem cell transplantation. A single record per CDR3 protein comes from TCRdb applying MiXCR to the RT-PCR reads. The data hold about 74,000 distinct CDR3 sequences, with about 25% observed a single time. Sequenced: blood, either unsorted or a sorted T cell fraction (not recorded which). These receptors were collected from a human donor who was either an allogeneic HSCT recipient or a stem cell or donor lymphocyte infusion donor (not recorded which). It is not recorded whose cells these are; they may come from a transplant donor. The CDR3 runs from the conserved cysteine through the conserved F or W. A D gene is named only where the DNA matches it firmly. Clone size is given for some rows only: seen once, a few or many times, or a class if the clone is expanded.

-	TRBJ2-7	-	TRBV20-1	TGCAGTGCTAGAGGCAGTAGCCGGGGGGAGCAGTACTTC	CSARGSSRGEQYF
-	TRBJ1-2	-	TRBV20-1	TGCAGTGCCCCCCAGCCGGGGTTCTATGGCTACACCTTC	CSAPQPGFYGYTF
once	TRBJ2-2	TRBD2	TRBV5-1	TGCGCCAGCCAGAGGGCCCCCCTAGCGGCCTCGAACACCGGGGAGCTGTTTTTT	CASQRAPLAASNTGELFF
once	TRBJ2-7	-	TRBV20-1	TGCAGTGCTCGACAGGACCCCTACGAGCAGTACTTC	CSARQDPYEQYF
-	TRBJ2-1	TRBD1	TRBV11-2	TGTGCCAGCAGCGCCGCGGACAGGCCCATTTACAATGAGCAGTTCTTC	CASSAADRPIYNEQFF
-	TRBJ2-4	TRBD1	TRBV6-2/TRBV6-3	TGTGCCAGCAGAAGGGACAGCCTAGCCAAAAACATTCAGTACTTC	CASRRDSLAKNIQYF
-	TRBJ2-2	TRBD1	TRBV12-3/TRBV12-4	TGTGCCAGTATCGGTCACAGGGGGCCCGGGGAGCTGTTTTTT	CASIGHRGPGELFF
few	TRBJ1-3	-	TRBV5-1	TGCGCCAGCAGCCGTGCGCTGGGAAACACCATATATTTT	CASSRALGNTIYF
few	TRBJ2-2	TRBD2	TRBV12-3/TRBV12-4	TGTGCCAGCAGGGACGGGACTAGCGGATACACCGGGGAGCTGTTTTTT	CASRDGTSGYTGELFF
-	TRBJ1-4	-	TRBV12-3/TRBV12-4	TGTGCCAGCAGTGGGGGGGAAGGGGAAAAACTGTTTTTT	CASSGGEGEKLFF